Below are 24 T cell receptor beta chains sequenced from a single sample in a study of T cells in Graves' hyperthyroidism and ophthalmopathy. Authors of the study amplified TCR beta CDR3 regions from RNA transcripts. With the HTBI primer set, the TCR CDR3 went through a first round of RT-PCR. TCRdb independently ran MiXCR on the multiplex PCR reads; one entry per CDR3 protein. There are hundreds of thousands of distinct CDR3 sequences in the sample; approximately 16% occur only once, and roughly 3.3% lies in the top ten. The specimen was blood. These receptors originate from a woman aged 35 to 49 with Graves' ophthalmopathy.

The V and J genes are TRBV7-8 and TRBJ1-4, with 8 bases aligning to TRBD1. Germline CDR1 SGHVS, CDR2 FQNEAQ. This CDR3 is built from 16 residues. V trimming: 5 bases; J trimming: 3 bases; junction bases outside the gene matches: 8. In DNA, the CDR3 is TGTGCCAGCAGCATGACAGGGGTGACCTCTAATGAAAAACTGTTTTTT. It is translated as CASSMTGVTSNEKLFF.

This clonotype showed up many times. The gene calls are TRBV20-1 and TRBJ2-5, with 9 bases matching TRBD2. Germline CDR1 reads DFQATT; CDR2 reads SNEGSKA (reference sequence). CDR3 length: 16 amino acids. V gave up 6 bases and J gave up 5 bases; unmatched junction bases: 16. The CDR3 region is CSANTRGGPEAETQYF. The CDR3 coding sequence is TGCAGTGCCAATACGCGGGGGGGCCCTGAGGCGGAGACCCAGTACTTC.

This chain links TRBV18 with TRBJ2-3, with D hard to call. Germline assignment: CDR1 KGHSH and CDR2 LQKENI. V lost 2 bases and J lost 0, with 9 bases in between. The CDR3 runs 15 residues. CDR3 in amino acids: CASSPNTLSTDTQYF. The CDR3 coding sequence is TGTGCCAGCTCACCAAACACTCTTAGCACAGATACGCAGTATTTT.

This clonotype was seen many times. The rearrangement links TRBV7-3 to TRBJ2-1; 11 nucleotides align to TRBD1. The CDR3 runs 16 residues. The ends lost 5 bases at V and 4 bases at J; junction bases unmatched: 7. Germline V gene data show CDR1 as SGHTA and CDR2 as FQGTGA. The CDR3 region is CASSLRDRGSYNEQFF. CDR3 sequence (DNA): TGTGCCAGCAGCCTTCGGGACAGGGGGTCATACAATGAGCAGTTCTTC.

The V and J genes are TRBV19 and TRBJ2-5; D is perhaps TRBD1 (6 bases). CDR3 length: 16 amino acids. Germline values: CDR1 LNHDA, CDR2 SQIVND (reference sequence). The V and J ends lost 5 bases and 2 bases respectively, with 18 bases between them. CDR3 bases: TGTGCCAGTAGTGCCACCGGGACACCTCCTCAAGAGACCCAGTACTTC. Amino acid sequence: CASSATGTPPQETQYF.

The chain joins TRBV7-2 to TRBJ2-1, with TRBD2 identical over 8 bases. Germline V gene lookup returns CDR1 SGHTA and CDR2 FQGNSA. Trimming took 5 bases from V and 7 from J; bases not matched to a gene: 7. CDR3 length equals 14 residues. The DNA for the CDR3 is TGTGCCAGCAGCCCTACGGGACTAGAGAATGAGCAGTTCTTC. This codes for CASSPTGLENEQFF. The full variable domain, rest sourced from reference TRBV7-2 and TRBJ2-1, is GAGVSQSPSNKVTEKGKDVELRCDPISGHTALYWYRQSLGQGLEFLIYFQGNSAPDKSGLPSDRFSAERTGGSVSTLTIQRTQQEDSAVYLCASSPTGLENEQFFGPGTRLTVL.

This clonotype appeared many times. CDR3 protein: CASKVILAVDTQYF. CDR3 bases: TGTGCCAGCAAAGTAATCCTAGCCGTGGATACGCAGTATTTT. This rearrangement joins TRBV2 to TRBJ2-3; tentatively, D is TRBD2 (5 bases). Looked up from germline, CDR1 is SNHLY and CDR2 is FYNNEI. V lost 7 bases and J lost 6, with 17 bases in between. This CDR3 spans 14 amino acids.

The sample holds many counts of this clonotype. One end of the junction varies from germline; a read error may be responsible. The chain recombines TRBV2 with TRBJ2-3, with a weak D call TRBD2 (5 bases). The CDR3 has 14 residues. Germline CDR1 is SNHLY and CDR2 is FYNNEI. The CDR3 loop reads CASREGRFTDTQYF. The CDR3 coding sequence is TGTGCCAGCAGGGAAGGGAGATTCACAGATACGCAGTATTTT.

The V gene is TRBV5-1, the J gene TRBJ2-3; 10 nucleotides agree with TRBD2. Germline V gives CDR1 SGHRS, CDR2 YFSETQ. Losses at the gene ends were 3 bases for V and 6 bases for J; bases not matched to a gene: 13. The CDR3 contains 17 residues. CDR3 coding DNA: TGCGCCAGCAGCTCGGAGCCTAGCGGGAGACCAGTGGATACGCAGTATTTT. This encodes CASSSEPSGRPVDTQYF.

This clonotype was found many times. The chain couples TRBV20-1 to TRBJ1-1; 9 bases map to TRBD1. V trimming: 3 bases; J trimming: 5 bases; junction bases outside the gene matches: 7. The V gene's germline CDR1 is DFQATT and CDR2 SNEGSKA (reference sequence). The CDR3 contains 14 residues. In DNA form, the CDR3 reads TGCAGTGCTAGGGGGGACAGGGAGTCAACTGAAGCTTTCTTT. It specifies CSARGDRESTEAFF.

This sequence joins TRBV19 and TRBJ2-5; no definite D call. Trimming left V 6 bases short and J 5 bases short, with 13 bases between. The germline CDR1 and CDR2 sequences are LNHDA and SQIVND (reference sequence). The CDR3 loop spans 13 amino acids. In DNA, the CDR3 is TGTGCCAGTAGAATAAACCTCGGGGAGACCCAGTACTTC. Translation: CASRINLGETQYF.

This clonotype was seen at least ten times. V gene TRBV3-1 combines with J gene TRBJ2-2; D might be TRBD2 (6 bases). CDR1 is LGHDT and CDR2 is YNNKEL in the germline V gene (reference sequence). V lost 2 bases to trimming and J lost 4 bases, with 11 bases between them. CDR3 size: 15 residues. The chain's CDR3 is CASSQSQGGTGELFF. The CDR3 coding sequence is TGTGCCAGCAGCCAAAGCCAGGGAGGCACCGGGGAGCTGTTTTTT.

Many counts were recorded for this clonotype. This chain connects TRBV11-2 to TRBJ2-7; 11 nucleotides agree with TRBD2. V was pared by 7 bases and J by 6 bases, with 11 bases of the junction left unmatched. The CDR3 is 15 amino acids. The germline CDR1 and CDR2 sequences are SGHAT and FQNNGV. CDR3 residues: CASTSVTSGSTEQYF. CDR3 in DNA: TGTGCCAGCACCTCGGTAACTAGCGGGAGCACCGAGCAGTACTTC.

The rearrangement links TRBV12-3 or TRBV12-4 to TRBJ1-2; 7 bases line up with TRBD1. This CDR3 spans 14 amino acids. Losses at the gene ends were 3 bases for V and 5 bases for J; bases not matched to a gene: 6. CDR3 sequence reads: CASSFGTAVYGYTF. The CDR3, as DNA: TGTGCCAGCAGTTTCGGGACAGCGGTGTATGGCTACACCTTC.

The table lists this clonotype with many counts. V usage is TRBV3-1 and J usage is TRBJ2-3; D possibly corresponds to TRBD2 (6 bases). From germline, CDR1 is LGHDT and CDR2 YNNKEL (reference sequence). The CDR3 is 13 residues long. Trimming removed 5 bases at V and 8 bases at J, with 14 bases between. The CDR3 DNA reads TGTGCCAGCAGCGGTAGCGGCGGAGGTACGCAGTATTTT. Translating it yields CASSGSGGGTQYF.

In the case of this clonotype: An end of the junction differs from the germline gene, which may be a read error. The rearrangement uses TRBV3-1 and TRBJ2-5, with 11 bases fitting TRBD1. Germline-derived CDR1 and CDR2 are LGHDT and YNNKEL (reference sequence). This CDR3 comprises 15 residues. The CDR3 loop reads CASSQAGTGGFLPHF. In nucleotides, the CDR3 is TGTGCCAGCAGCCAGGCCGGGACAGGGGGATTCCTACCGCACTTC.

This clonotype was counted ten times or more. The J gene is TRBJ2-7, the V gene TRBV20-1; 13 positions agree with TRBD2. CDR1 and CDR2 (germline): DFQATT, SNEGSKA (reference sequence). The CDR3 loop spans 17 amino acids. V was pared by 0 bases and J by 3 bases, with 8 bases of the junction left unmatched. The CDR3 spells CSARESKGLAGIYEQYF. In DNA, the CDR3 is TGCAGTGCTAGAGAGAGTAAGGGACTAGCGGGGATCTACGAGCAGTACTTC.

This clonotype was counted between two and nine times. The chain is built from TRBV7-9 and TRBJ2-4; D remains ambiguous. CDR1 SEHNR and CDR2 FQNEAQ come from the germline V gene (reference sequence). The CDR3 has 17 amino acids. The V gene lost 3 bases and the J gene lost 0 bases, with 15 bases spanning the gap. CDR3 residues: CASSLVLQPRAKNIQYF. CDR3 DNA: TGTGCCAGCAGCTTGGTCTTACAGCCTAGAGCCAAAAACATTCAGTACTTC.

This clonotype was recorded many times. This chain uses TRBV5-1 with TRBJ1-2; TRBD1 is a possible D gene (5 bases). Trimming cost V 4 bases and J 6 bases, with 13 bases left between them. The CDR3 covers 13 residues. CDR1 is SGHRS, CDR2 YFSETQ, per germline. CDR3 bases: TGCGCCAGCAGCCCGACCGGGACGGATGGCTACACCTTC. This translates into CASSPTGTDGYTF.

This clonotype has a handful of counts. This rearrangement joins TRBV20-1 to TRBJ2-6; TRBD1 might be the D (5 bases). CDR1 DFQATT and CDR2 SNEGSKA come from the germline V gene (reference sequence). The CDR3 has 14 amino acids. V lost 3 bases and J 0 bases, leaving 6 bases between the germline ends. DNA of the CDR3: TGCAGTGCTAGTAGGGGCTCTGGGGCCAACGTCCTGACTTTC. Residues: CSASRGSGANVLTF.

This rearrangement joins TRBV20-1 to TRBJ2-3, with 9 bases that match TRBD2. Germline lookup yields CDR1 DFQATT and CDR2 SNEGSKA (reference sequence). Trimming at V came to 0 bases and at J to 6 bases, leaving 16 bases not matched to a gene. The CDR3 runs to 18 residues. The CDR3 spells CSARESGGRALFTDTQYF. The CDR3 bases are TGCAGTGCTAGAGAGTCGGGCGGGAGGGCCCTCTTTACTGATACGCAGTATTTT.

This clonotype came up many times. This chain links TRBV28 with TRBJ2-5, with no clear D. The CDR3 runs 14 residues. V dropped 3 bases and J dropped 5 bases, with 13 bases sitting between them. Germline V gene lookup returns CDR1 MDHEN and CDR2 SYDVKM. The CDR3 sequence: CASSFTWGGETQYF. The CDR3 bases are TGTGCCAGCAGTTTTACATGGGGTGGGGAGACCCAGTACTTC. Complete variable domain (other parts from reference TRBV28 and TRBJ2-5): DVKVTQSSRYLVKRTGEKVFLECVQDMDHENMFWYRQDPGLGLRLIYFSYDVKMKEKGDIPEGYSVSREKKERFSLILESASTNQTSMYLCASSFTWGGETQYFGPGTRLLVL.

This clonotype was observed a handful of times. The germline gene is not matched at one end of the junction; a read error may be the cause. The chain is built from TRBV2 and TRBJ2-3; D remains unclear. The CDR3 is 15 residues long. Germline V gene sequence: CDR1 SNHLY, CDR2 FYNNEI. The CDR3 loop is CARSEESSGTDTQYF. DNA for the CDR3: TGTGCCCGCAGTGAGGAAAGCTCAGGCACAGATACGCAGTATTTT.

This clonotype was counted many times. The gene calls are TRBV12-3 or TRBV12-4 and TRBJ2-7, with unresolved D. Trimming stripped 4 bases from V and 1 base from J, with 11 bases between. The CDR3 has 14 residues. CDR3 in amino acids: CASSSGRTSYEQYF. The CDR3 coding sequence is TGTGCCAGCAGTTCCGGACGGACGTCCTACGAGCAGTACTTC.